These 15 T cell receptor beta chains were sequenced from one sample in a study of T cell responses to AZD1222 COVID-19 vaccine. The protocol was immunoSEQ multiplex PCR, while the TCRdb copy is restricted to in-frame clones and leaves out a portion. The table shows 140,000 or so clones, with around 90% occurring only once. The sequences come from peripheral blood, collected on day 0 of AZD1222 vaccination. These receptors came from an adult in good health.

The rearrangement joins TRBV7-3 to TRBJ2-1; tentatively, D is TRBD1 (6 bases). CDR1 and CDR2 from the germline V gene are SGHTA and FQGTGA. Trimming pared 0 bases from V and 6 bases from J, leaving 9 bases between. The CDR3 runs 14 residues. CDR3 nucleotide sequence: TGTGCCAGCAGCTTAACCCCACAGGGCAATGAGCAGTTCTTC. Amino acid sequence: CASSLTPQGNEQFF. The full variable domain, its missing parts supplied by reference TRBV7-3 and TRBJ2-1, is GAGVSQTPSNKVTEKGKYVELRCDPISGHTALYWYRQSLGQGPEFLIYFQGTGAADDSGLPNDRFFAVRPEGSVSTLKIQRTERGDSAVYLCASSLTPQGNEQFFGPGTRLTVL.

The rearrangement links TRBV6-2 or TRBV6-3 to TRBJ2-1, with TRBD2 as a possible D gene (6 bases). The germline V and J ends were trimmed by 2 bases and 8 bases, with 13 bases remaining between them. The germline V gene encodes CDR1 MNHEY and CDR2 SVGEGT. The CDR3 is 14 amino acids. CDR3 protein: CASSYLRLGYEQFF. DNA of the CDR3: TGTGCCAGCAGTTACCTCAGACTAGGCTATGAGCAGTTCTTC.

The chain combines TRBV2 with TRBJ2-3; D ambiguous. Trimming left V 4 bases short and J 5 bases short, with 4 bases between. CDR1 is SNHLY and CDR2 is FYNNEI in the germline V gene. This CDR3 has 11 residues. This CDR3 is CASSGEDTQYF. CDR3 nucleotide sequence: TGTGCCAGCAGTGGAGAAGATACGCAGTATTTT.

The chain uses TRBV19 and TRBJ1-5, with TRBD1 matching over 7 bases. Per germline, CDR1 LNHDA and CDR2 SQIVND (reference sequence). This CDR3 is 15 amino acids long. The J segment lost 4 bases and the V segment lost 6 bases, leaving 9 bases of the junction unmatched. CDR3 bases: TGTGCCAGTAGACACACAGGGGTGAGAAATCAGCCCCAGCATTTT. Its protein is CASRHTGVRNQPQHF.

The chain carries TRBV5-6 and TRBJ2-5; D not resolved. The CDR3 is 14 residues long. V was shortened by 1 base and J by 5 bases, with 12 bases between the two germline ends. The germline V gene has CDR1 SGHDT and CDR2 YYEEEE. This chain's CDR3 is CASSLTSGWETQYF. The CDR3 DNA follows: TGTGCCAGCAGCTTGACTTCCGGGTGGGAGACCCAGTACTTC.

The chain joins TRBV10-3 to TRBJ1-4; no reliable D call. V dropped 2 bases and J dropped 3 bases, with 19 bases sitting between them. There are 18 residues in the CDR3. Germline V gene data show CDR1 as ENHRY and CDR2 as SYGVKD. CDR3 sequence: CAISETLDSGFANEKLFF. The DNA for the CDR3 is TGTGCCATCAGTGAGACTCTAGACTCGGGGTTTGCTAATGAAAAACTGTTTTTT.

The chain couples TRBV29-1 to TRBJ2-7, with TRBD1 as a possible D gene (5 bases). The CDR3 is 13 residues long. V was clipped by 4 bases and J by 2 bases, with 12 bases between them. Germline CDR1 and CDR2: SQVTM and ANQGSEA. In DNA, the CDR3 is TGCAGCGTTGTTCGGCAGGGCACCTACGAGCAGTACTTC. This codes for CSVVRQGTYEQYF.

The chain links TRBV29-1 to TRBJ1-1, with D uncertain. Germline CDR1 and CDR2: SQVTM and ANQGSEA. Trimming removed 5 bases from V and 5 bases from J, with 15 bases in between. The CDR3 sequence is 13 residues long. The CDR3 DNA reads TGCAGCGTTCCACTGGTAGGGTCTACTGAAGCTTTCTTT. It specifies CSVPLVGSTEAFF.

The CDR3 DNA reads TGTGCCATAGCACCCATTATTGGTGGGAAGACCCAGTACTTC. It codes for CAIAPIIGGKTQYF. The rearrangement uses TRBV10-3 and TRBJ2-5; D remains unclear. V dropped 9 bases and J dropped 6 bases, with 20 bases sitting between them. The CDR3 runs to 14 residues. Germline V gives CDR1 ENHRY, CDR2 SYGVKD.

The chain couples TRBV5-1 to TRBJ1-6; 7 nucleotides match TRBD1. V lost 4 bases to trimming and J lost 10 bases; unmatched junction nucleotides: 11. The germline CDR1 and CDR2 sequences are SGHRS and YFSETQ. The CDR3 contains 15 residues. The CDR3 is CASSPLTGRGSPLHF. CDR3 bases: TGCGCCAGCAGCCCGCTGACAGGGCGAGGATCACCCCTCCACTTT.

A single count supports this clone. J is TRBJ2-1 and V is TRBV24-1; D possibly corresponds to TRBD2 (5 bases). CDR1 KGHDR and CDR2 SFDVKD come from the germline V gene. The CDR3 spans 13 residues. The V end lost 3 bases, the J end lost 8 bases, and 10 bases lay between the germline ends. CDR3 nucleotides: TGTGCCACCAGTGATCCAGGACTTGATGAGCAGTTCTTC. Translating it yields CATSDPGLDEQFF.

The CDR3 reads CASSPPAGLGGELFF. The CDR3 bases are TGTGCCAGCTCACCACCCGCAGGACTAGGCGGGGAGCTGTTTTTT. The chain employs TRBV18 and TRBJ2-2, with 7 bases that match TRBD2. Trimming at V came to 0 bases and at J to 7 bases, leaving 5 bases not matched to a gene. There are 15 residues in the CDR3. Germline CDR1 and CDR2: KGHSH and LQKENI.

This CDR3 is CASSRDYGYTF. CDR3 sequence (DNA): TGTGCCAGCAGCCGAGACTATGGCTACACCTTC. The J gene is TRBJ1-2, the V gene TRBV6-2 or TRBV6-3, with D uncertain. The CDR3 is 11 amino acids. In germline, CDR1 is MNHEY, CDR2 SVGEGT. Trimming pared 6 bases from V and 3 bases from J, leaving 5 bases between.

The V gene is TRBV7-2, the J gene TRBJ1-5; a possible D gene is TRBD1 (5 bases). V lost 5 bases to trimming and J lost 1 base, with 6 bases between them. Per the germline V gene, CDR1 is SGHTA and CDR2 is FQGNSA. The CDR3 is 13 residues long. CDR3 region: CASSRDSNQPQHF. In DNA form, the CDR3 reads TGTGCCAGCAGCCGGGACAGCAATCAGCCCCAGCATTTT.

J is TRBJ2-3 and V is TRBV7-2; 8 nucleotides match TRBD1. The CDR3 has 15 amino acids. Germline CDR1 reads SGHTA; CDR2 reads FQGNSA. Losses at the gene ends were 5 bases for V and 2 bases for J; bases not matched to a gene: 6. The CDR3 reads CASSERTGSTDTQYF. The CDR3 DNA sequence: TGTGCCAGCAGCGAACGGACAGGGTCCACAGATACGCAGTATTTT.